This entry is about one TCR beta chain. This clone has only a few counts. No antigen is known for it. No base quality information exists; no much larger clone differs at one position. The record originates from a study of radiation and T cells in renal cell carcinoma (TCRdb year 2020). For the wider study: In total, 53 samples, comprising approximately 25 tumors and approximately 27 peripheral blood samples, were subjected to TCR beta sequencing. The last blood draw happened 4 weeks after radiation, timed to coincide with nephrectomy. Across all 50 or so samples, several million unique CDR3 nucleotide sequences, encoding 2.5 million to 3 million unique CDR3 amino acid sequences, were identified.

In the paper's terms, the time point label means: blood 4 weeks post-SBRT, at nephrectomy. This sample's treatment or condition label indicates: 15 Gy SBRT to primary tumor, nephrectomy 4 weeks later. Samples were obtained from a clinical trial, in which 15 Gy stereotactic body radiation therapy was delivered to primary renal cell carcinomas and nephrectomy was performed 4 weeks later. To track tumor-enriched clonotypes, serial peripheral blood was sampled from radiation-treated patients at baseline and at 2 weeks and 4 weeks after SBRT. All patients had renal cell carcinoma with clear cell pathology. Genomic DNA for TCR sequencing was prepared using the QIAamp DNA Blood Mini Kit (Qiagen). Samples were included in the analyses only if all quality control checks were passed. The germline V gene yields MNHEY for CDR1 and SVGAGI for CDR2. The junction shows trimming of 6 bases on V and 2 bases on J, plus 14 bases between the germline ends. The CDR3 measures 15 amino acids from cysteine to phenylalanine. The sequence is cut down to CDR3 DNA, 45 bases in frame from base 1.

The immunoSEQ kit was used, according to the manufacturer's recommendations, to generate TCR beta libraries from genomic DNA. To prepare libraries, a first multiplex PCR with proprietary primers was run, followed by a second PCR that added unique barcodes, and a bead cleanup was done after each round. Each sample batch included a kit-provided positive control reaction and a negative control reaction. The final libraries were assessed on an Agilent 4200 TapeStation D1000 ScreenTape, pooled by volume, and quantified by qPCR. Sequencing was performed on an Illumina NextSeq500 with a MidOutput 150-cycle cartridge, and 156 Read1 and 15 Index1 cycles were run with kit custom primers. The pooled library was loaded at 0.9 to 1 pM with an approximately 18% PhiX control spike-in. The authors processed their data as follows. The vendor-processed data were analyzed in R, and a clonotype was defined as all T cells that share the same CDR3 nucleotide sequence. In the clone abundance analyses, frequencies were normalized to the 10,000 most abundant clones in each sample. Public T cell clones, which averaged fewer than five per sample, were excluded before analysis. Tumor-enriched clonotypes and baseline blood-enriched clonotypes were defined as those with an abundance difference of at least 32-fold between compartments. Clonotypes expanded or contracted between blood time points were identified with a beta-binomial differential abundance model. Tumor-blood repertoire similarity was measured with the Baroni-Urbani and Buser coefficient, and groups were compared using two-tailed Wilcoxon tests in R. TCRdb carries this immuneACCESS record with in-frame sequences only. Its versions omit some clonotypes, under half of them owing to an unresolved V gene in the studies checked, with the rest unexplained. D and trimming were read from the DNA, whereas the V and J calls and clone size are those reported in that table. This sample gives some 80,000 clones in total; less than 85% of them show up just once. The ten largest clones capture approximately 2.4% of the sample.

What the authors observed across the whole study: Because no pretreatment tumor biopsies were available, whether clonotypes were present in the tumor at baseline could not be determined. In blood, the top tumor clonotypes increased between baseline and 2 weeks post-radiation and then shrank by 4 weeks, which suggests that tumor-resident clones expanded only transiently. Because the trial had a single-armed design, the trial could not examine how radiation dose or scheduling affected the TCR repertoire. Blood repertoire dynamics were not followed beyond 4 weeks after treatment.

This receptor was obtained from a woman aged 60 to 75 with renal cell carcinoma. Sequenced here: blood, sampled from a patient whose treatment included radiotherapy and nephrectomy. The chain links TRBV6-5 with TRBJ1-5; a weak D assignment points to TRBD1 (5 bases agree). CDR3 loop: CASSTTGDGNQPQHF. The DNA sequence reads TGTGCCAGCAGCACGACCGGGGACGGCAATCAGCCCCAGCATTTT.